This T cell receptor beta chain comes out of a study of T cells in Graves' hyperthyroidism and ophthalmopathy. Study results and limitations: Blood shared most expanded thyroid clonotypes above 0.001.

Notes on this clonotype: Antigen unknown.

Graves' hyperthyroidism without ophthalmopathy progression within 18 months was termed stable. With a duration under 2 months, the hyperthyroidism was newly diagnosed in patients aged 18 to 65. The PBMCs were sourced from fresh peripheral blood (more than 8.5 ml). Amplification targeted TCR beta CDR3 regions from RNA transcripts. TCR CDR3 underwent first-round RT-PCR with the HTBI primer set. TCRdb re-derived calls from the multiplex PCR reads in MiXCR, one entry per CDR3 protein. The data hold around 350,000 distinct CDR3 sequences, with around 25% observed a single time. Source material: blood. This receptor was taken from a man aged 50 to 59 with Graves' hyperthyroidism.

The CDR3 region is CASSFSGQGNGYTF. The CDR3 nucleotides read TGTGCCAGCAGTTTTTCGGGACAGGGAAATGGCTACACCTTC. This chain uses TRBV12-3 or TRBV12-4 with TRBJ1-2; TRBD1 matches at 9 bases. J gave up 6 bases and V 3 bases, and 5 bases lay outside the gene matches. The CDR3 covers 14 residues.